This is a list of T cell receptor beta chains from one sample in a study of technical replicates of blood from a few donors. The table came from immunoSEQ multiplex PCR; TCRdb's copy has only in-frame clones and leaves some out. The sample comprises fewer than 85,000 clones, just under 95% of which are singletons, and 0.4% to 0.45% rests with the top ten. Source material: T cells isolated from PBMCs. These TCRs come from a human donor in good health. Both conserved end residues are part of each CDR3. A D gene is named only where the DNA matches it firmly. Size is stated for part of the rows, as once, few or many counts, or as a class when the clone is expanded.

abundance: .
d_gene: TRBD2
v_gene: TRBV5-1
j_gene: TRBJ2-3
CDR3aa: CASSEQAGGPGDTQYF
CDR3nt: TGCGCCAGCAGCGAACAAGCGGGAGGGCCCGGAGATACGCAGTATTTT

abundance: .
d_gene: TRBD1
v_gene: TRBV5-1
j_gene: TRBJ2-7
CDR3aa: CASSPAGTGYYEQYF
CDR3nt: TGCGCCAGCAGCCCCGCCGGGACAGGATACTACGAGCAGTACTTC

abundance: .
d_gene: .
v_gene: TRBV2
j_gene: TRBJ2-7
CDR3aa: CASSRGGAYEQYF
CDR3nt: TGTGCCAGCAGCCGTGGAGGGGCATACGAGCAGTACTTC

abundance: .
d_gene: .
v_gene: TRBV27
j_gene: TRBJ2-2
CDR3aa: CASSSVTGELFF
CDR3nt: TGTGCCAGCAGTTCCGTCACCGGGGAGCTGTTTTTT

abundance: .
d_gene: TRBD1
v_gene: TRBV5-5
j_gene: TRBJ2-4
CDR3aa: CASSLMTGGTNIQYF
CDR3nt: TGTGCCAGCAGCTTAATGACAGGGGGCACCAACATTCAGTACTTC

abundance: .
d_gene: TRBD1
v_gene: TRBV13
j_gene: TRBJ1-1
CDR3aa: CASSSTGTENTEAFF
CDR3nt: TGTGCCAGCAGCTCGACCGGGACAGAGAACACTGAAGCTTTCTTT

abundance: .
d_gene: TRBD1
v_gene: TRBV5-1
j_gene: TRBJ1-3
CDR3aa: CASSFTGTGFSGNTIYF
CDR3nt: TGCGCCAGCAGCTTCACCGGGACAGGATTTTCTGGAAACACCATATATTTT

abundance: .
d_gene: TRBD1
v_gene: TRBV6-1
j_gene: TRBJ2-7
CDR3aa: CASSESSRDRADEQYF
CDR3nt: TGTGCCAGCAGTGAGAGTTCCCGGGACAGGGCTGACGAGCAGTACTTC

abundance: .
d_gene: TRBD1
v_gene: TRBV28
j_gene: TRBJ1-4
CDR3aa: CASSGTGGFLPEKLFF
CDR3nt: TGTGCCAGCAGTGGGACAGGGGGGTTCTTGCCTGAAAAACTGTTTTTT

abundance: once
d_gene: .
v_gene: TRBV10-1
j_gene: TRBJ2-5
CDR3aa: CASSESNRAETQYF
CDR3nt: TGCGCCAGCAGTGAGTCGAACAGGGCGGAGACCCAGTACTTC

abundance: .
d_gene: TRBD2
v_gene: TRBV28
j_gene: TRBJ2-1
CDR3aa: CASSQAGVSYNEQFF
CDR3nt: TGTGCCAGCAGCCAAGCGGGAGTATCCTACAATGAGCAGTTCTTC

abundance: once
d_gene: .
v_gene: TRBV30
j_gene: TRBJ2-7
CDR3aa: CAWMGNTDYEQYF
CDR3nt: TGTGCCTGGATGGGCAATACCGACTACGAGCAGTACTTC

abundance: .
d_gene: TRBD1
v_gene: TRBV4-3
j_gene: TRBJ1-2
CDR3aa: CASRWTGGNYGYTF
CDR3nt: TGCGCCAGCAGGTGGACAGGAGGGAACTATGGCTACACCTTC

abundance: once
d_gene: TRBD1
v_gene: TRBV5-1
j_gene: TRBJ1-2
CDR3aa: CASSEPRTGPDGYTF
CDR3nt: TGCGCCAGCAGCGAGCCGCGGACAGGGCCAGATGGCTACACCTTC

abundance: .
d_gene: .
v_gene: TRBV27
j_gene: TRBJ2-5
CDR3aa: CASSLSFVLQETQYF
CDR3nt: TGTGCCAGCAGTTTATCGTTCGTACTACAAGAGACCCAGTACTTC

abundance: .
d_gene: .
v_gene: TRBV5-4
j_gene: TRBJ2-7
CDR3aa: CASRGRAAEQYF
CDR3nt: TGTGCCAGCAGGGGCAGGGCCGCCGAGCAGTACTTC

abundance: .
d_gene: .
v_gene: TRBV2
j_gene: TRBJ2-2
CDR3aa: CASSPGRITGELFF
CDR3nt: TGTGCCAGCAGCCCCGGGAGAATCACCGGGGAGCTGTTTTTT

abundance: .
d_gene: .
v_gene: TRBV15
j_gene: TRBJ2-1
CDR3aa: CATSHLPYNEQFF
CDR3nt: TGTGCCACCAGCCATCTACCCTACAATGAGCAGTTCTTC

abundance: .
d_gene: .
v_gene: TRBV2
j_gene: TRBJ1-5
CDR3aa: CASRLQGNSNQPQHF
CDR3nt: TGTGCCAGCAGGTTACAGGGAAATAGCAATCAGCCCCAGCATTTT

abundance: .
d_gene: TRBD1
v_gene: TRBV6-4
j_gene: TRBJ2-5
CDR3aa: CASSEHRGETQYF
CDR3nt: TGTGCCAGCAGTGAACACAGGGGAGAGACCCAGTACTTC

abundance: .
d_gene: .
v_gene: TRBV28
j_gene: TRBJ1-1
CDR3aa: CASRGGGRTPDTEAFF
CDR3nt: TGTGCCAGCAGGGGGGGTGGCAGGACACCTGACACTGAAGCTTTCTTT

abundance: .
d_gene: .
v_gene: TRBV27
j_gene: TRBJ2-7
CDR3aa: CASSLYKSYEQYF
CDR3nt: TGTGCCAGCAGTTTATACAAGTCCTACGAGCAGTACTTC

abundance: .
d_gene: .
v_gene: TRBV6-1
j_gene: TRBJ1-2
CDR3aa: CASSESGTHYGYTF
CDR3nt: TGTGCCAGCAGTGAATCCGGGACACACTATGGCTACACCTTC

abundance: .
d_gene: .
v_gene: TRBV4-1
j_gene: TRBJ2-2
CDR3aa: CASSQPRGTGELFF
CDR3nt: TGCGCCAGCAGCCAACCACGGGGCACCGGGGAGCTGTTTTTT

abundance: .
d_gene: TRBD1
v_gene: TRBV6-5
j_gene: TRBJ2-7
CDR3aa: CASSYATGAFHEQYF
CDR3nt: TGTGCCAGCAGTTACGCAACAGGGGCCTTCCACGAGCAGTACTTC

abundance: once
d_gene: TRBD1
v_gene: TRBV19
j_gene: TRBJ1-1
CDR3aa: CASSRQGADTEAFF
CDR3nt: TGTGCCAGTAGTCGACAGGGAGCGGACACTGAAGCTTTCTTT

abundance: .
d_gene: .
v_gene: TRBV9
j_gene: TRBJ2-3
CDR3aa: CASSHNKELAKNTDTQYF
CDR3nt: TGTGCCAGCAGCCACAATAAGGAGCTAGCGAAAAATACAGATACGCAGTATTTT

abundance: .
d_gene: TRBD1
v_gene: TRBV2
j_gene: TRBJ1-5
CDR3aa: CASRETGAGQPQHF
CDR3nt: TGTGCCAGCAGGGAAACAGGGGCCGGACAGCCCCAGCATTTT

abundance: .
d_gene: TRBD2
v_gene: TRBV4-1
j_gene: TRBJ2-3
CDR3aa: CASSQDWAGESDTQYF
CDR3nt: TGCGCCAGCAGCCAAGATTGGGCGGGAGAGTCAGATACGCAGTATTTT

abundance: few
d_gene: TRBD1
v_gene: TRBV9
j_gene: TRBJ1-4
CDR3aa: CASSHTGGIEKLFF
CDR3nt: TGTGCCAGCAGCCATACAGGGGGAATTGAAAAACTGTTTTTT

abundance: .
d_gene: TRBD1
v_gene: TRBV5-6
j_gene: TRBJ1-4
CDR3aa: CASSTTITGVPYNEKLFF
CDR3nt: TGTGCCAGCAGCACAACCATAACAGGGGTACCATATAATGAAAAACTGTTTTTT

abundance: .
d_gene: .
v_gene: TRBV5-1
j_gene: TRBJ2-7
CDR3aa: CASSWALSGVAPREQYF
CDR3nt: TGCGCCAGCAGCTGGGCCCTTTCAGGGGTAGCCCCCCGCGAGCAGTACTTC